Each of the 27 T cell receptor beta chains below was sequenced from the same sample in a study of identifying expanded T cells in peripheral blood. Libraries were prepared by immunoSEQ multiplex PCR; TCRdb keeps only in-frame clonotypes and omits some of them. Seen here are about 97,000 clones, approximately 88% observed once, and the top ten hold roughly an eighth. Sequencing was carried out using blood. The receptor set was obtained from a person aged 18 to 75 in good health.

This clone was detected once. V gene TRBV5-1 combines with J gene TRBJ2-2; TRBD1 might be the D (5 bases). The length of the CDR3 is 15 residues. V was pared by 1 base and J by 4 bases, with 11 bases between. Germline V CDR1 and CDR2: SGHRS, YFSETQ. CDR3 protein: CASSLLQVITGELFF. CDR3 DNA: TGCGCCAGCAGCTTGTTACAGGTGATCACCGGGGAGCTGTTTTTT.

V and J are TRBV7-9 and TRBJ1-1; D is ambiguous. The CDR3 has 14 amino acids. CDR1 SEHNR and CDR2 FQNEAQ come from the germline V gene (reference sequence). The V end was cut by 5 bases, the J end by 0 bases, with 10 bases between. This CDR3 is CASSPFSMNTEAFF. CDR3 nucleotide sequence: TGTGCCAGCAGCCCGTTTTCCATGAACACTGAAGCTTTCTTT.

The V call is TRBV7-8, the J call TRBJ2-5; D may be TRBD2 (6 bases). Germline V gene lookup returns CDR1 SGHVS and CDR2 FQNEAQ. The CDR3 length is 16 residues. V gave up 4 bases and J gave up 2 bases, with 17 bases separating them. CDR3: CASSYGASASQETQYF. In nucleotides, the CDR3 is TGTGCCAGCAGCTATGGGGCTAGCGCCTCACAAGAGACCCAGTACTTC.

This clone appeared a few times. The V and J genes are TRBV11-2 and TRBJ1-1; D perhaps matches TRBD1 (5 bases). Germline values: CDR1 SGHAT, CDR2 FQNNGV. This CDR3 contains 13 residues. Deletions cut 7 bases from V and 1 base from J, with 10 bases between. The CDR3 is CASTLTGNTEAFF. Written as DNA, the CDR3 is TGTGCCAGCACCCTTACAGGGAACACTGAAGCTTTCTTT.

V usage is TRBV7-9 and J usage is TRBJ1-2; D possibly corresponds to TRBD1 (6 bases). V was trimmed by 7 bases and J by 4 bases, leaving 13 bases between them. Per germline, CDR1 SEHNR and CDR2 FQNEAQ (reference sequence). The CDR3 length is 13 residues. CDR3 region: CASNTAGVYGYTF. The CDR3 bases are TGTGCCAGCAATACGGCAGGGGTCTATGGCTACACCTTC.

The CDR3 sequence is CASSEPGQGAREQYF. The CDR3 coding sequence is TGTGCCAGCAGTGAACCGGGACAGGGGGCAAGGGAGCAGTACTTC. The V call is TRBV6-1, the J call TRBJ2-7, with TRBD1 identical over 12 bases. CDR1 is MNHNS and CDR2 is SASEGT in the germline V gene. The CDR3 extends over 15 amino acids. The junction had 6 bases not matched to a gene; V was cut back by 2 bases and J by 7 bases.

This rearrangement joins TRBV9 to TRBJ2-3; TRBD1 is a possible D gene (6 bases). V lost 3 bases to trimming and J lost 7 bases, with 18 bases between them. CDR1 and CDR2 from the germline V gene are SGDLS and YYNGEE. The CDR3 has 15 amino acids. The CDR3 loop reads CASSGTGRRDNTQYF. As DNA, the CDR3 is TGTGCCAGCAGCGGGACCGGGCGAAGGGACAATACGCAGTATTTT.

The chain has TRBV4-1 and TRBJ2-5; a possible D gene is TRBD2 (5 bases). Germline loops: CDR1 MGHRA, CDR2 YSYEKL. The length of the CDR3 is 14 residues. The V gene lost 2 bases and the J gene lost 5 bases, with 12 bases spanning the gap. This CDR3 reads CASSQTDSFETQYF. The DNA for the CDR3 is TGCGCCAGCAGCCAAACGGACTCTTTCGAGACCCAGTACTTC.

The genes are TRBV13 and TRBJ1-4, with 9 positions matching TRBD1. The CDR3 length is 15 residues. V lost 1 base, J lost 8 bases, and 5 bases stayed unmatched. Germline CDR1 PRHDT, CDR2 FYEKMQ (reference sequence). The CDR3 DNA sequence: TGTGCCAGCAGCTTAGTACACAGGGGGCGCGAAAAACTGTTTTTT. Translated, it gives CASSLVHRGREKLFF. Filled out from reference TRBV13 and TRBJ1-4, the complete variable domain reads AAGVIQSPRHLIKEKRETATLKCYPIPRHDTVYWYQQGPGQDPQFLISFYEKMQSDKGSIPDRFSAQQFSDYHSELNMSSLELGDSALYFCASSLVHRGREKLFFGSGTQLSVL.

The chain combines TRBV2 with TRBJ2-7; 12 bases align to TRBD2. The CDR3 has 17 amino acids. In germline, CDR1 is SNHLY, CDR2 FYNNEI. The trim removed 6 bases at V and 5 bases at J, leaving 14 bases unmatched. This CDR3 reads CASRPRTSGKAPHEQYF. Here the CDR3 DNA reads TGTGCCAGCAGACCCAGGACTAGCGGGAAAGCACCCCACGAGCAGTACTTC.

The CDR3 is CASSSGTGRSSYEQYF. The CDR3 region has the DNA TGTGCCAGCAGCTCCGGGACTGGAAGGAGCTCCTACGAGCAGTACTTC. The J gene is TRBJ2-7, the V gene TRBV11-2, with D possibly TRBD2 on 6 matching bases. V was pared by 4 bases and J by 0 bases, with 16 bases between. Germline V gives CDR1 SGHAT, CDR2 FQNNGV. The CDR3 is 16 amino acids.

The genes are TRBV27 and TRBJ2-3, with 10 bases aligning to TRBD2. In germline, CDR1 is MNHEY, CDR2 SMNVEV (reference sequence). Trimming cost V 5 bases and J 2 bases; bases outside gene matches: 7. CDR3 length: 16 amino acids. CDR3 sequence reads: CASSPRTSGTTDTQYF. As DNA, the CDR3 is TGTGCCAGCAGTCCGAGGACTAGCGGCACCACAGATACGCAGTATTTT.

The V gene is TRBV7-3, the J gene TRBJ2-5; D is unresolved. Per germline, CDR1 SGHTA and CDR2 FQGTGA. The CDR3 is made up of 13 amino acids. Trimming shortened V by 3 bases and J by 4 bases, and 9 bases separated the two germline ends. Here the CDR3 DNA reads TGTGCCAGCAGCTTGTCGCTTAGAGAGACCCAGTACTTC. Amino acids: CASSLSLRETQYF.

The V call is TRBV30, the J call TRBJ1-4; 9 positions match TRBD1. Germline V gene lookup returns CDR1 GTSNPN and CDR2 SVGIG (reference sequence). The CDR3 extends over 16 amino acids. Trimming cost V 2 bases and J 7 bases; bases outside gene matches: 11. DNA for the CDR3: TGTGCCTGGAGTCCGCCGGGACAGGGCACGACTGAAAAACTGTTTTTT. Encoded protein: CAWSPPGQGTTEKLFF.

The chain carries TRBV7-9 and TRBJ1-1; weak D call: TRBD1 (6 bases). Trimming took 0 bases from V and 1 from J, leaving 9 bases between them. This CDR3 is built from 15 residues. CDR1 and CDR2 (germline): SEHNR, FQNEAQ (reference sequence). For the CDR3, the DNA is TGTGCCAGCAGCTTAGCGGGGGCTAGGAACACTGAAGCTTTCTTT. This encodes CASSLAGARNTEAFF. Using reference TRBV7-9 and TRBJ1-1 for the parts outside the CDR3, the full variable domain is DTGVSQNPRHKITKRGQNVTFRCDPISEHNRLYWYRQTLGQGPEFLTYFQNEAQLEKSRLLSDRFSAERPKGSFSTLEIQRTEQGDSAMYLCASSLAGARNTEAFFGQGTRLTVV.

This rearrangement joins TRBV18 to TRBJ2-3; D uncertain. CDR1 and CDR2 (germline): KGHSH, LQKENI. V dropped 2 bases and J dropped 4 bases, with 10 bases sitting between them. The CDR3 has 14 residues. Here the CDR3 reads CASSPNQEPDTQYF. Here the CDR3 DNA reads TGTGCCAGCTCACCAAACCAGGAACCAGATACGCAGTATTTT.

The genes are TRBV19 and TRBJ2-1; D not certain. Germline-derived CDR1 and CDR2 are LNHDA and SQIVND (reference sequence). The CDR3 consists of 15 residues. The ends were cut back, 3 bases at V and 0 bases at J, with 9 bases in the middle. CDR3 loop: CASSIRTPSYNEQFF. The CDR3 DNA is TGTGCCAGTAGTATTAGAACCCCCTCCTACAATGAGCAGTTCTTC.

This chain joins TRBV19 and TRBJ2-4, with a weak D call TRBD1 (5 bases). V gave up 5 bases and J gave up 0 bases, with 17 bases separating them. This CDR3 region has 17 residues. CDR1 is LNHDA, CDR2 SQIVND, per germline (reference sequence). CDR3 residues: CASSAPTGQKAKNIQYF. CDR3 coding DNA: TGTGCCAGTAGTGCGCCCACAGGTCAGAAAGCCAAAAACATTCAGTACTTC. Based on the CDR3 plus reference TRBV19 and TRBJ2-4, the full variable domain is DGGITQSPKYLFRKEGQNVTLSCEQNLNHDAMYWYRQDPGQGLRLIYYSQIVNDFQKGDIAEGYSVSREKKESFPLTVTSAQKNPTAFYLCASSAPTGQKAKNIQYFGAGTRLSVL.

The chain uses TRBV4-2 and TRBJ2-3; D remains unclear. The V and J ends lost 0 bases and 0 bases respectively, with 16 bases between them. The CDR3 sequence is 18 residues long. The V gene's germline CDR1 is LGHNA and CDR2 YNFKEQ. The CDR3 loop reads CASSQDLSFTKSTDTQYF. DNA of the CDR3: TGTGCCAGCAGCCAAGATCTGAGTTTTACAAAAAGCACAGATACGCAGTATTTT.

The chain couples TRBV21-1 to TRBJ2-7; the table assigns TRBD2, which was not confirmed against the DNA. TRBV21-1 is marked as a pseudogene. This CDR3 has 15 amino acids. The DNA of the CDR3 is TGTGCCAGCAGAGGTTTAGCGGAACTTTCCTACGAGCAGTACTTC. Protein: CASRGLAELSYEQYF.

V is TRBV19 and J is TRBJ1-5; 10 nucleotides agree with TRBD1. CDR1 and CDR2 (germline): LNHDA, SQIVND (reference sequence). The ends lost 2 bases at V and 0 bases at J; junction bases unmatched: 4. The CDR3 length is 17 residues. The chain's CDR3 is CASSIRGTGDSNQPQHF. CDR3 nucleotide sequence: TGTGCCAGTAGTATAAGGGGGACAGGGGATAGCAATCAGCCCCAGCATTTT.

The genes are TRBV28 and TRBJ2-1, with TRBD2 matching over 15 bases. CDR1 and CDR2 (germline): MDHEN, SYDVKM. The CDR3 consists of 16 residues. The trim removed 5 bases at V and 7 bases at J, leaving 6 bases unmatched. The CDR3 DNA is TGTGCCAGCAGTCCCACCGGGACTAGCGGGAGGAATGAGCAGTTCTTC. Its translation: CASSPTGTSGRNEQFF.

V and J are TRBV19 and TRBJ2-5; D might be TRBD1 or TRBD2, each matching 5 bases. This CDR3 comprises 15 residues. Germline CDR1 reads LNHDA; CDR2 reads SQIVND (reference sequence). Between the trimmed V and J ends, which lost 5 bases and 2 bases, there was a span of 15 bases. The CDR3 sequence: CASSPYPGPQETQYF. CDR3 sequence (DNA): TGTGCCAGTAGTCCCTATCCGGGGCCACAAGAGACCCAGTACTTC.

The V and J genes are TRBV2 and TRBJ1-4; a possible D gene is TRBD1 (5 bases). Germline V gives CDR1 SNHLY, CDR2 FYNNEI. Trimming pared 3 bases from V and 2 bases from J, leaving 19 bases between. The CDR3 has 18 amino acids. DNA for the CDR3: TGTGCCAGCAGTGACCTCAAAGGGAGGGGACGGACTAATGAAAAACTGTTTTTT. Protein: CASSDLKGRGRTNEKLFF.

The V and J genes are TRBV29-1 and TRBJ2-7; D could derive from TRBD1 or TRBD2 (6 bases each). Trimming pared 2 bases from V and 7 bases from J, leaving 15 bases between. The CDR3 is made up of 13 amino acids. The V gene's germline CDR1 is SQVTM and CDR2 ANQGSEA. The CDR3 reads CSVETGASREQYF. CDR3 DNA sequence: TGCAGCGTTGAAACGGGGGCTAGTCGGGAGCAGTACTTC.

This chain joins TRBV6-6 and TRBJ2-1; D uncertain. Germline V gene sequence: CDR1 MNHNY, CDR2 SVGAGI (reference sequence). The CDR3 has 13 amino acids. V lost 9 bases and J 3 bases, leaving 12 bases between the germline ends. In DNA, the CDR3 is TGTGCCAGTACCGGTCCAGGCTACAATGAGCAGTTCTTC. This codes for CASTGPGYNEQFF.

The chain links TRBV7-3 to TRBJ2-1, with 8 bases identical to TRBD2. Losses at the gene ends were 1 base for V and 2 bases for J; bases not matched to a gene: 13. The CDR3 has 19 residues. The germline CDR1 and CDR2 sequences are SGHTA and FQGTGA. CDR3 nucleotide sequence: TGTGCCAGCAGCTTAAGTGGGGGTTTAGGAGCGGGAGCCTACAATGAGCAGTTCTTC. Amino acid sequence: CASSLSGGLGAGAYNEQFF.